This T cell receptor (beta chain) was obtained from a study of T cell repertoires in cytomegalovirus infection. Study at large: Carrying CMV and the relevant HLA type showed in public TCR beta signatures. The study, taken as a whole, reports: The ex vivo response was dominated by HLA-C-restricted CMV-specific TCR beta clonotypes.

As regards this clonotype: Its antigen remains unknown.

The CDR3 contains 15 residues. The trim removed 6 bases at V and 2 bases at J, leaving 10 bases unmatched. TCRdb ran MiXCR on the reads and lists one entry per CDR3 protein. The data hold fewer than 250,000 distinct CDR3 sequences, with roughly 22% observed a single time. The sequenced sample was CD8+ T cells from PBMCs. This TCR derives from a human donor in good health (CMV status not recorded). Some clones in this sample may be carry-over from other donors' samples. This chain joins TRBV12-3 or TRBV12-4 and TRBJ2-7; 7 bases are shared with TRBD1. The CDR3 spells CASRRTGTAAYEQYF. CDR3 DNA: TGTGCCAGCAGGAGAACCGGGACAGCTGCCTACGAGCAGTACTTC.